These 19 T cell receptor beta chains came from one sample sequenced in a study of blood T cell repertoires in COVID-19. The protocol was immunoSEQ multiplex PCR, while the TCRdb copy is restricted to in-frame clones and leaves out a portion. The table shows about 160,000 clones, with approximately 77% occurring only once. The sample taken for sequencing was PBMCs or T cells enriched from blood (not recorded which). These receptors were collected from a man in his fifties or sixties who had recovered from COVID-19.

This chain connects TRBV5-4 to TRBJ1-5, with D perhaps TRBD1 (5 bases). Trimming cost V 4 bases and J 6 bases, with 20 bases left between them. Germline V gene data show CDR1 as SGHNT and CDR2 as YYREEE (reference sequence). The CDR3 loop spans 16 amino acids. The CDR3, as DNA: TGTGCCAGCAGCCCCCTTCCCGGGCGGGGGAGTCAGCCCCAGCATTTT. As protein: CASSPLPGRGSQPQHF.

The gene calls are TRBV5-1 and TRBJ1-1; D gene unclear. The germline V gene encodes CDR1 SGHRS and CDR2 YFSETQ. Trimming shortened V by 4 bases and J by 5 bases, and 12 bases separated the two germline ends. The CDR3 totals 13 residues. The CDR3 nucleotides are TGCGCCAGCAGCGTCGGCCTCGGGACTGAAGCTTTCTTT. This encodes CASSVGLGTEAFF.

The gene calls are TRBV5-1 and TRBJ1-6, with TRBD1 matching 8 bases. J was trimmed by 6 bases and V by 0 bases; bases with no gene match: 5. This CDR3 region has 16 residues. Germline V gene sequence: CDR1 SGHRS, CDR2 YFSETQ. CDR3 sequence: CASSLGGQAANSPLHF. CDR3 coding DNA: TGCGCCAGCAGCTTGGGGGGACAGGCTGCTAATTCACCCCTCCACTTT.

The rearrangement joins TRBV19 to TRBJ1-2, with D possibly TRBD1 on 6 matching bases. V was cut by 6 bases and J by 5 bases, with 19 bases left in between. Germline V lookup: CDR1 LNHDA, CDR2 SQIVND (reference sequence). The length of the CDR3 is 15 residues. The CDR3 reads CASRVSGAPSYGYTF. As DNA, the CDR3 is TGTGCCAGTAGGGTATCAGGGGCCCCCTCGTATGGCTACACCTTC.

The chain carries TRBV11-3 and TRBJ2-1; 10 positions match TRBD1. The CDR3 totals 18 residues. The V gene end was trimmed by 7 bases and the J gene end by 7 bases; junction bases not matched to a gene: 19. The V gene's germline CDR1 is SGHNT and CDR2 YENEEA. The DNA of the CDR3 is TGTGCCAGCAACTTGGAGACAGGGGGCATTTACAGGATGAATGAGCAGTTCTTC. Encoded protein: CASNLETGGIYRMNEQFF. The full variable domain, in which reference TRBV11-3 and TRBJ2-1 provide the parts outside the CDR3, is EAGVVQSPRYKIIEKKQPVAFWCNPISGHNTLYWYLQNLGQGPELLIRYENEEAVDDSQLPKDRFSAERLKGVDSTLKIQPAELGDSAVYLCASNLETGGIYRMNEQFFGPGTRLTVL.

A few counts support this clone. V is TRBV5-5 and J is TRBJ1-2; D gene uncertain. With 1 base removed from V and 7 bases from J, the gap between germline ends came to 5 bases. Germline V lookup: CDR1 SGHKS, CDR2 YYEKEE (reference sequence). CDR3 length: 11 residues. CDR3 in amino acids: CASSLNRGYTF. The CDR3 DNA sequence: TGTGCCAGCAGCTTGAATCGTGGCTACACCTTC.

This clone was observed a few times. J is TRBJ1-1 and V is TRBV14; 7 bases line up with TRBD1. CDR1 is SGHDN and CDR2 is FVKESK in the germline V gene. Trimming removed 6 bases from V and 2 bases from J; junction bases left unmatched: 9. There are 15 residues in the CDR3. The chain's CDR3 is CASRARGGLNTEAFF. CDR3 sequence (DNA): TGTGCCAGCAGAGCAAGAGGGGGCCTAAACACTGAAGCTTTCTTT. Together with reference TRBV14 and TRBJ1-1, the CDR3 gives the full variable domain: EAGVTQFPSHSVIEKGQTVTLRCDPISGHDNLYWYRRVMGKEIKFLLHFVKESKQDESGMPNNRFLAERTGGTYSTLKVQPAELEDSGVYFCASRARGGLNTEAFFGQGTRLTVV.

The V call is TRBV3-1 (or the pseudogene TRBV3-2), the J call TRBJ2-7, with TRBD2 as a possible D gene (6 bases). Trimming took off 4 bases at V and 5 bases at J, with 15 bases between the two ends. Germline assignment: CDR1 LGHDT and CDR2 YNNKEL (reference sequence). This CDR3 comprises 14 residues. Here the CDR3 reads CASSRRVEADEQYF. The CDR3 region has the DNA TGTGCCAGCAGCCGGAGGGTTGAGGCGGACGAGCAGTACTTC.

The chain combines TRBV14 with TRBJ1-4; D unresolved. The CDR3 has 17 residues. Trimming took off 9 bases at V and 5 bases at J, with 25 bases between the two ends. Germline values: CDR1 SGHDN, CDR2 FVKESK. The CDR3 loop is CASRREGEHRGNEKLFF. The CDR3 nucleotides read TGTGCCAGTAGACGGGAAGGCGAGCACCGTGGAAATGAAAAACTGTTTTTT.

The rearrangement links TRBV11-2 to TRBJ1-1, with D perhaps matching TRBD1 (5 bases). CDR1 is SGHAT and CDR2 is FQNNGV in the germline V gene. The V gene lost 1 base and the J gene lost 3 bases, with 12 bases spanning the gap. This CDR3 is built from 15 residues. The CDR3 coding sequence is TGTGCCAGCAGCTTAGGAACAGGTTGGGACACTGAAGCTTTCTTT. It yields the protein CASSLGTGWDTEAFF.

V gene TRBV28 combines with J gene TRBJ2-2; 12 bases are shared with TRBD2. This CDR3 has 15 amino acids. The ends lost 5 bases at V and 5 bases at J; junction bases unmatched: 3. Germline assignment: CDR1 MDHEN and CDR2 SYDVKM. CDR3 protein: CASSPSGRGTGELFF. CDR3 in DNA: TGTGCCAGCAGTCCTAGCGGGAGGGGGACCGGGGAGCTGTTTTTT.

The genes are TRBV12-3 or TRBV12-4 and TRBJ1-2; D unresolved. This CDR3 has 12 amino acids. Trimming removed 2 bases at V and 8 bases at J, with 9 bases between. This CDR3 reads CASSLFGRGYTF. The CDR3 coding sequence is TGTGCCAGCAGTTTATTTGGGCGCGGCTACACCTTC.

This clone was counted ten times or more. The CDR3 nucleotides are TGTGCCAGCAGTTACTCGGGGCCCAACTCTGGAAACACCATATATTTT. As protein: CASSYSGPNSGNTIYF. The V and J genes are TRBV6-5 and TRBJ1-3; D perhaps matches TRBD1 (5 bases). The CDR3 is made up of 16 amino acids. V dropped 0 bases and J dropped 0 bases, with 9 bases sitting between them. Germline CDR1 and CDR2: MNHEY and SVGAGI.

This clone was seen once. The chain uses TRBV11-3 and TRBJ2-1, with D maybe TRBD2 (5 bases). Germline CDR1 and CDR2: SGHNT and YENEEA. V lost 2 bases to trimming and J lost 4 bases, with 12 bases between them. This CDR3 comprises 15 residues. The CDR3 is CASSLRVAQYNEQFF. The CDR3 nucleotides are TGTGCCAGCAGCTTACGGGTAGCGCAGTACAATGAGCAGTTCTTC.

The CDR3 spells CASSLAPGQGGNQPQHF. The CDR3 DNA is TGTGCCAGCAGCTTAGCTCCGGGACAGGGTGGCAATCAGCCCCAGCATTTT. V gene TRBV7-8 combines with J gene TRBJ1-5; the match to TRBD1 covers 9 bases. With 0 bases clipped from V and 2 bases from J, the junction kept 5 bases outside the gene matches. The CDR3 is 17 amino acids. Germline assignment: CDR1 SGHVS and CDR2 FQNEAQ.

This chain links TRBV15 with TRBJ1-1; 8 bases fit TRBD1. V shed 6 bases, J shed 8 bases, and the junction held 5 bases outside the gene matches. From germline, CDR1 is LNHNV and CDR2 YYDKDF (reference sequence). The CDR3 spans 12 residues. The CDR3: CATSLGQGEAFF. The CDR3 DNA is TGTGCCACCAGTTTAGGACAGGGAGAAGCTTTCTTT.

This chain links TRBV29-1 with TRBJ2-4; D might be TRBD1 (6 bases). CDR1 is SQVTM, CDR2 ANQGSEA, per germline. V was pared by 5 bases and J by 9 bases, with 11 bases between. The length of the CDR3 is 11 residues. The CDR3 nucleotides read TGCAGCGTTTCAGGGGACGGCATTCAGTACTTC. It yields the protein CSVSGDGIQYF.

The rearrangement uses TRBV5-6 and TRBJ1-2; 7 positions match TRBD1. The germline gives CDR1 SGHDT, CDR2 YYEEEE. The length of the CDR3 is 14 residues. With 0 bases clipped from V and 7 bases from J, the junction kept 6 bases outside the gene matches. In DNA form, the CDR3 reads TGTGCCAGCAGCTTGGCGGCGAGGGGGCCTGGCTACACCTTC. Translating it yields CASSLAARGPGYTF.

The chain recombines TRBV9 with TRBJ1-2, with D tentatively TRBD1 (5 bases). The length of the CDR3 is 14 residues. V lost 0 bases, J lost 4 bases, and 10 bases lay in between. Germline V CDR1 and CDR2: SGDLS, YYNGEE. CDR3 in amino acids: CASSVVGGGYGYTF. CDR3 DNA: TGTGCCAGCAGCGTAGTTGGGGGGGGCTATGGCTACACCTTC.